Each of the 4 T cell receptor beta chains below was sequenced from the same sample in a study of T cell responses to AZD1222 COVID-19 vaccine. Libraries were prepared by immunoSEQ multiplex PCR; TCRdb keeps only in-frame clonotypes and omits some of them. The table shows around 99,000 clones, with 85% to 95% occurring only once. Sequenced here: peripheral blood, sampled 28 days after the second AZD1222 dose. The origin of the receptors is an adult who received the AZD1222 COVID-19 vaccine.

The rearrangement joins TRBV18 to TRBJ2-1; D tentatively reads TRBD1 or TRBD2 (6 bases each). Trimming left V 3 bases short and J 12 bases short, with 12 bases between. The CDR3 consists of 12 residues. Germline V lookup: CDR1 KGHSH, CDR2 LQKENI. As DNA, the CDR3 is TGTGCCAGCTCACCGGAGGGGGAGTGGCAGTTCTTC. It specifies CASSPEGEWQFF.

The rearrangement links TRBV10-3 to TRBJ2-3; tentatively, D is TRBD2 (5 bases). The CDR3 spans 11 residues. V was trimmed by 6 bases and J by 6 bases, leaving 7 bases between them. Germline V gene data show CDR1 as ENHRY and CDR2 as SYGVKD. The CDR3 DNA is TGTGCCATCAGCCCGGGGGATACGCAGTATTTT. Translated, it gives CAISPGDTQYF.

The chain combines TRBV4-3 with TRBJ1-1, with a weak D call TRBD1 (5 bases). V gave up 0 bases and J gave up 5 bases, with 16 bases separating them. Germline V gene data show CDR1 as LGHNA and CDR2 as YSLEER. CDR3 size: 16 residues. This chain's CDR3 is CASSQEVGQGGTEAFF. The CDR3 region has the DNA TGCGCCAGCAGCCAAGAAGTGGGTCAGGGCGGAACTGAAGCTTTCTTT.

The CDR3 here is CASSKTGGLETQYF. CDR3 nucleotides: TGCGCCAGCAGTAAGACAGGGGGCCTAGAGACCCAGTACTTC. The chain carries TRBV10-1 and TRBJ2-5; 10 nucleotides agree with TRBD1. This CDR3 comprises 14 residues. After removal of 5 bases from V and 4 bases from J, the junction contained 4 bases not matched to a gene. Germline V CDR1 and CDR2: WNHNN, SYGVQD (reference sequence).